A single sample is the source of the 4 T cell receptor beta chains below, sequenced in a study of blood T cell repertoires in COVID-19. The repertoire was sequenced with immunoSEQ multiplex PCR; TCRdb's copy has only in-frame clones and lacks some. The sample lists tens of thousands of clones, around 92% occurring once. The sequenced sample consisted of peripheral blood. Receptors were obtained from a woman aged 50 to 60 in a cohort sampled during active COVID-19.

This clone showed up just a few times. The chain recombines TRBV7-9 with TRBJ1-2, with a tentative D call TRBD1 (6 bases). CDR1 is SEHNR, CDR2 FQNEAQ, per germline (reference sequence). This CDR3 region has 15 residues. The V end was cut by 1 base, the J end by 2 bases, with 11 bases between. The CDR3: CASSLVRQVNYGYTF. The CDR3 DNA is TGTGCCAGCAGCTTAGTGAGACAGGTGAACTATGGCTACACCTTC. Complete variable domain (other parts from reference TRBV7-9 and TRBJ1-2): DTGVSQNPRHKITKRGQNVTFRCDPISEHNRLYWYRQTLGQGPEFLTYFQNEAQLEKSRLLSDRFSAERPKGSFSTLEIQRTEQGDSAMYLCASSLVRQVNYGYTFGSGTRLTVV.

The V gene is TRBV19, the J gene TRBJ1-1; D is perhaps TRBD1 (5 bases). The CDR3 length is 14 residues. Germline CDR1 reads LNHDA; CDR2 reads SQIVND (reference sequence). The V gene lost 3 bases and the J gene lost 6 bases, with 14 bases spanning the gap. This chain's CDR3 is CASSINVRQSEAFF. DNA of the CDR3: TGTGCCAGTAGTATCAACGTACGACAGTCTGAAGCTTTCTTT.

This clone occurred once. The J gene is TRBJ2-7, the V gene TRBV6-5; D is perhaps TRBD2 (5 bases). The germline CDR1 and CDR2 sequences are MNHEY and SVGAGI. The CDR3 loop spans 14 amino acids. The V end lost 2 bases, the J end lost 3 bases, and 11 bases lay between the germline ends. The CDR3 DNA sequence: TGTGCCAGCAGTTACAGGGAGACTGACTACGAGCAGTACTTC. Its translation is CASSYRETDYEQYF.

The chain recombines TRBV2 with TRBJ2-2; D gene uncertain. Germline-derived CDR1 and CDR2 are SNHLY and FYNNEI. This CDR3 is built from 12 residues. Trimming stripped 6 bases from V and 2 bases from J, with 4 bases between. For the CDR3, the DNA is TGTGCCAGCAGACTTAACACCGGGGAGCTGTTTTTT. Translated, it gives CASRLNTGELFF.